The next 16 T cell receptor beta chains were all read from a single sample in a study of memory CD4+ T cells and cytomegalovirus serostatus. Single viable CD3+CD4+CD8-CD45RO+ cells were sorted as the memory CD4+ T cells. Assay: immunoSEQ multiplex PCR; the TCRdb copy retains only in-frame clones and omits some. The table includes around 76,000 clones, around 82% detected once. The sample was memory CD4+ T cells from blood. The receptors come from an adult in good health and CMV-seropositive.

This chain links TRBV5-5 with TRBJ2-1; D is possibly TRBD1 (6 bases). The CDR3 is made up of 15 amino acids. Germline V CDR1 and CDR2: SGHKS, YYEKEE (reference sequence). The germline V and J ends were trimmed by 0 bases and 6 bases, with 13 bases remaining between them. Here the CDR3 DNA reads TGTGCCAGCAGCTTGGTCGGGGTAGGGGGCAATGAGCAGTTCTTC. Translation gives CASSLVGVGGNEQFF. Full variable domain (outside the CDR3, taken from reference TRBV5-5 and TRBJ2-1): DAGVTQSPTHLIKTRGQQVTLRCSPISGHKSVSWYQQVLGQGPQFIFQYYEKEERGRGNFPDRFSARQFPNYSSELNVNALLLGDSALYLCASSLVGVGGNEQFFGPGTRLTVL.

This clone appeared a single time. The V gene is TRBV5-4, the J gene TRBJ2-1, with 12 bases fitting TRBD2. This CDR3 region has 15 residues. The germline V gene has CDR1 SGHNT and CDR2 YYREEE (reference sequence). The V and J ends lost 5 bases and 9 bases, in that order; junction bases with no gene match: 9. The CDR3 bases are TGTGCCAGCAGTCGCCGACTAGCGGGAGCTGGTGAGCAGTTCTTC. This gives the protein CASSRRLAGAGEQFF.

Remarks on this clone: Germline and junction disagree at one end, which may indicate a read error. Distinct nucleotide sequences in the sample also encode this CDR3. The chain is built from TRBV30 and TRBJ1-5; possibly TRBD1 for D (5 bases). The length of the CDR3 is 13 residues. Per germline, CDR1 GTSNPN and CDR2 SVGIG (reference sequence). CDR3 amino acids: CAWRGTVNQPQHF. The CDR3 DNA reads as TGTGCCTGGAGGGGGACGGTGAATCAGCCCCAGCACTTT. The full variable domain, its missing parts supplied by reference TRBV30 and TRBJ1-5, is SQTIHQWPATLVQPVGSPLSLECTVEGTSNPNLYWYRQAAGRGLQLLFYSVGIGQISSEVPQNLSASRPQDRQFILSSKKLLLSDSGFYLCAWRGTVNQPQHFGDGTRLSIL.

A single count supports this clone. The J gene is TRBJ2-6, the V gene TRBV5-1, with unresolved D. Germline V gives CDR1 SGHRS, CDR2 YFSETQ. CDR3 size: 15 residues. V was cut by 0 bases and J by 0 bases, with 4 bases left in between. CDR3 bases: TGCGCCAGCAGCTTGGCCCTCTCTGGGGCCAACGTCCTGACTTTC. The encoded protein is CASSLALSGANVLTF.

On this clone: In the same sample, other DNA sequences code for this CDR3. The CDR3 protein is CASSIRFPGELFF. CDR3 coding DNA: TGTGCCAGTAGTATCAGGTTTCCCGGGGAGCTGTTTTTT. The V gene is TRBV19, the J gene TRBJ2-2; D remains ambiguous. Trimming stripped 3 bases from V and 6 bases from J, with 8 bases between. Germline CDR1 reads LNHDA; CDR2 reads SQIVND (reference sequence). The CDR3 is made up of 13 amino acids.

This rearrangement joins TRBV30 to TRBJ1-2; 9 bases fit TRBD1. V dropped 4 bases and J dropped 6; count of bases not matched to a gene: 6. Germline CDR1 and CDR2: GTSNPN and SVGIG (reference sequence). The CDR3 is 13 amino acids. CDR3 sequence: CAWNIQGANGYTF. CDR3 sequence (DNA): TGTGCCTGGAACATACAGGGGGCGAATGGCTACACCTTC. Looking up the rest from reference TRBV30 and TRBJ1-2 gives the full variable domain: SQTIHQWPATLVQPVGSPLSLECTVEGTSNPNLYWYRQAAGRGLQLLFYSVGIGQISSEVPQNLSASRPQDRQFILSSKKLLLSDSGFYLCAWNIQGANGYTFGSGTRLTVV.

The CDR3 nucleotides read TGTGCCAGCAGCCCAGGACCGGGGACTAGCGGGTTGAGCTACGAGCAGTACGTC. Encoded protein: CASSPGPGTSGLSYEQYV. V is TRBV7-8 and J is TRBJ2-7, with TRBD2 matching 12 bases. The CDR3 length is 18 residues. CDR1 and CDR2 (germline): SGHVS, FQNEAQ. V gave up 5 bases and J gave up 3 bases; unmatched junction bases: 14.

The chain employs TRBV5-1 and TRBJ1-6, with TRBD1 matching over 11 bases. CDR1 and CDR2 (germline): SGHRS, YFSETQ. The CDR3 runs 15 residues. Trimming cost V 4 bases and J 9 bases; bases outside gene matches: 6. The CDR3 protein is CASSNLGQGASPLHF. The CDR3 bases are TGCGCCAGCAGCAACCTCGGACAGGGGGCTTCACCCCTCCACTTT.

CDR3: CASSSGPGRGGANVLTF. CDR3 sequence (DNA): TGTGCCAGCAGCTCCGGACCCGGCCGAGGGGGGGCCAACGTCCTGACTTTC. The chain joins TRBV7-2 to TRBJ2-6, with a weak D call TRBD2 (5 bases). The V end lost 4 bases, the J end lost 4 bases, and 17 bases lay between the germline ends. The CDR3 covers 17 residues. Germline V lookup: CDR1 SGHTA, CDR2 FQGNSA.

This clone appeared a single time. The chain uses TRBV30 and TRBJ1-6, with unresolved D. The CDR3 covers 14 residues. Trimming removed 0 bases from V and 8 bases from J, with 11 bases in between. Germline V gene data show CDR1 as GTSNPN and CDR2 as SVGIG (reference sequence). CDR3 protein: CAWSVHKADSPLHF. The CDR3 DNA is TGTGCCTGGAGTGTACACAAGGCCGATTCACCCCTCCACTTT.

The chain carries TRBV7-2 and TRBJ2-2; 10 bases map to TRBD2. The V and J ends lost 5 bases and 7 bases, in that order; junction bases with no gene match: 7. The CDR3 spans 15 residues. In germline, CDR1 is SGHTA, CDR2 FQGNSA. In DNA form, the CDR3 reads TGTGCCAGCAGCCAGAGCGGGAGGGCCCTCGGGGAGCTGTTTTTT. Translation: CASSQSGRALGELFF. Full variable domain (outside the CDR3, taken from reference TRBV7-2 and TRBJ2-2): GAGVSQSPSNKVTEKGKDVELRCDPISGHTALYWYRQSLGQGLEFLIYFQGNSAPDKSGLPSDRFSAERTGGSVSTLTIQRTQQEDSAVYLCASSQSGRALGELFFGEGSRLTVL.

The rearrangement links TRBV21-1 to TRBJ2-1; no check of the table's D call, TRBD2, against the DNA was made. TRBV21-1 is a documented pseudogene. This CDR3 is built from 13 residues. In nucleotides, the CDR3 is TGTGCCAGCAGCAAAGGACTAGCGGGAGTTGCGTTCTTC. This gives the protein CASSKGLAGVAFF.

The chain uses TRBV7-7 and TRBJ2-1; 8 bases are a match to TRBD2. J gave up 5 bases and V 3 bases, and 6 bases lay outside the gene matches. The germline V gene encodes CDR1 SSHAT and CDR2 FNYEAQ (reference sequence). The CDR3 extends over 15 amino acids. The CDR3 loop reads CASSLSGRMDNEQFF. DNA of the CDR3: TGTGCCAGCAGCTTGAGCGGGAGAATGGACAATGAGCAGTTCTTC.

The chain carries TRBV5-6 and TRBJ1-5; D not certain. The length of the CDR3 is 13 residues. In germline, CDR1 is SGHDT, CDR2 YYEEEE. V dropped 1 base and J dropped 7 bases, with 9 bases sitting between them. The CDR3 loop reads CASSLYRIQPQHF. The DNA for the CDR3 is TGTGCCAGCAGCTTGTATAGGATCCAGCCCCAGCATTTT.

The chain joins TRBV2 to TRBJ2-5; D is undetermined. Trimming shortened V by 1 base and J by 2 bases, and 8 bases separated the two germline ends. The CDR3 totals 14 residues. Germline assignment: CDR1 SNHLY and CDR2 FYNNEI. The CDR3 is CASSEGQQQETQYF. CDR3 sequence (DNA): TGTGCCAGCAGTGAAGGTCAGCAACAAGAGACCCAGTACTTC.

This sequence joins TRBV18 and TRBJ2-1, with unresolved D. V dropped 3 bases and J dropped 8 bases, with 5 bases sitting between them. The CDR3 has 11 amino acids. Looked up from germline, CDR1 is KGHSH and CDR2 is LQKENI. The CDR3: CASSPGDEQFF. The CDR3 DNA follows: TGTGCCAGCTCACCGGGCGATGAGCAGTTCTTC.